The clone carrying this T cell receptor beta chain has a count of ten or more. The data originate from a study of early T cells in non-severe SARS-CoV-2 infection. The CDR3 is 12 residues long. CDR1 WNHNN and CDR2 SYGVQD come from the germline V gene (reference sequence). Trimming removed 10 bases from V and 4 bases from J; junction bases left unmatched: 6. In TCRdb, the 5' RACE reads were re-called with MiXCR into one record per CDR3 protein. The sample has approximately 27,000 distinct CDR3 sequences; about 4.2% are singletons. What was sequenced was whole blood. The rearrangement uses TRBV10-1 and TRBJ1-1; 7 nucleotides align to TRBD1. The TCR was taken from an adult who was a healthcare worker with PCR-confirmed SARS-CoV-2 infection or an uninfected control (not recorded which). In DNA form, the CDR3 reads TGCGCCACCAAGGGGGACAGCACTGAAGCTTTCTTT. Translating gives CATKGDSTEAFF.